This T cell receptor beta chain appears in the sequencing data of a study of cytomegalovirus exposure and HLA in healthy donors. The V gene lost 0 bases and the J gene lost 7 bases, with 10 bases spanning the gap. Germline CDR1 MNHEY, CDR2 SMNVEV (reference sequence). The CDR3 is made up of 14 amino acids. Study-level results: An analysis was carried out at a later point. It showed that HLA-associated TCR beta chains were more clonally expanded than equally common non-associated chains. A later analysis by the authors found several of the most significant clusters apparently linked to common viral pathogens. Earlier analysis yielded a pattern in which most TCR beta V segments were productive about 90% or about 30% of the time.

This clone was recorded a few times. Its antigen remains unknown. The study ran its PCR with 60 Vbeta and 13 Jbeta primers. Profiling relied on immunoSEQ multiplex PCR, and the TCRdb table lists in-frame clones only, not all of them. The sample carries around 200,000 clones, around four fifths recorded once. Donors consisted of healthy bone marrow donors. This sequence joins TRBV27 and TRBJ1-5; D is possibly TRBD1 (5 bases). The sample was PBMCs. This sequence originates from a man between 50 and 59 years old in good health and CMV-seronegative. CDR3 amino acids: CASSLSGQGQPQHF. CDR3 in DNA: TGTGCCAGCAGTTTATCCGGCCAGGGCCAGCCCCAGCATTTT.